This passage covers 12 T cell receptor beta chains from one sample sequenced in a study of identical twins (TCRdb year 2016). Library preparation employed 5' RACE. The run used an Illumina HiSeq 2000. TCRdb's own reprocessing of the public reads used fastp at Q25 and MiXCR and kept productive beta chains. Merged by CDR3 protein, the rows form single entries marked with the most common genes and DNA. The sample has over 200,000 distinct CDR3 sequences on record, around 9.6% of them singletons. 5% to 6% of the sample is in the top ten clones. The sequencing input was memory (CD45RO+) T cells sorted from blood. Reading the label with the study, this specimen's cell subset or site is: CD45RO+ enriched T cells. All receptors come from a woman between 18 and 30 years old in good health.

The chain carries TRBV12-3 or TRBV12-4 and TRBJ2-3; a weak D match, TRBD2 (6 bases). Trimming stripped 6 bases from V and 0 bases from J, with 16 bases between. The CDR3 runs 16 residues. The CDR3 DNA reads TGTGCCAGCAGCTCCTCGCGGGGCCCTAGCACAGATACGCAGTATTTT. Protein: CASSSSRGPSTDTQYF.

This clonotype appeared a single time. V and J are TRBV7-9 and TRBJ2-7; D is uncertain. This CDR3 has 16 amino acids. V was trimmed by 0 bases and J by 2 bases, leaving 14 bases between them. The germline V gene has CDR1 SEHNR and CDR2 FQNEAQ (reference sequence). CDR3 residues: CASSLARGQKAYEQYF. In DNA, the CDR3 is TGTGCCAGCAGCTTAGCGCGTGGTCAGAAGGCCTACGAGCAGTACTTC. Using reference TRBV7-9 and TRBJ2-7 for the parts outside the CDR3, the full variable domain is DTGVSQNPRHKITKRGQNVTFRCDPISEHNRLYWYRQTLGQGPEFLTYFQNEAQLEKSRLLSDRFSAERPKGSFSTLEIQRTEQGDSAMYLCASSLARGQKAYEQYFGPGTRLTVT.

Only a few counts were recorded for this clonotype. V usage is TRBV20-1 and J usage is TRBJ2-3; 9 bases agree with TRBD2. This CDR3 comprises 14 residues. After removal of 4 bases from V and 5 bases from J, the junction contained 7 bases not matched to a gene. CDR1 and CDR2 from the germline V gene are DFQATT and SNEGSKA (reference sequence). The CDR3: CSAKLAGIEDTQYF. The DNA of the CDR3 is TGCAGTGCTAAGCTAGCGGGAATAGAAGATACGCAGTATTTT.

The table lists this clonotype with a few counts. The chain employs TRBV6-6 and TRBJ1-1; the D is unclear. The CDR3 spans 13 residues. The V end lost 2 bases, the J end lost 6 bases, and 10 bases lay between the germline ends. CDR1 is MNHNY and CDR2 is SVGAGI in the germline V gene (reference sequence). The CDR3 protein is CASSYKKSPEAFF. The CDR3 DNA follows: TGTGCCAGCAGTTACAAGAAATCCCCTGAAGCTTTCTTT.

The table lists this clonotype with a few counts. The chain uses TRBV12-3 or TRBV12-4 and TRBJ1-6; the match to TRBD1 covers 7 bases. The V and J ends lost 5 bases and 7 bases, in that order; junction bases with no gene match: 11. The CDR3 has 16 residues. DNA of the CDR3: TGTGCCAGCAGTCGAGCTGGCGGGACAGCAAATTCACCCCTCCACTTT. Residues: CASSRAGGTANSPLHF.

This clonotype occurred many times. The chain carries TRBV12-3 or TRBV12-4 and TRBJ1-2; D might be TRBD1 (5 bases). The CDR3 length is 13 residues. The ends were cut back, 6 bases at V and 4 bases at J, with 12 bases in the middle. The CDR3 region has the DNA TGTGCCAGCAGATTTGGGACTGCCTATGGCTACACCTTC. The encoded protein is CASRFGTAYGYTF.

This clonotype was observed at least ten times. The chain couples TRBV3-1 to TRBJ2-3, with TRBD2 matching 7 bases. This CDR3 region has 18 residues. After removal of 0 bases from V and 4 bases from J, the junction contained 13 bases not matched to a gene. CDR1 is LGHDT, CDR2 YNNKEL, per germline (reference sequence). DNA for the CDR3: TGTGCCAGCAGCCAAGATAAGATACCAGCGGGGCCTCCAGATACGCAGTATTTT. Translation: CASSQDKIPAGPPDTQYF.

The CDR3 spells CASSPKHSVTTEAFF. The CDR3 DNA is TGTGCCAGCAGCCCGAAGCACAGTGTCACCACTGAAGCTTTCTTT. The chain uses TRBV9 and TRBJ1-1; D uncertain. With 4 bases removed from V and 4 bases from J, the gap between germline ends came to 17 bases. This CDR3 comprises 15 residues. Germline CDR1 reads SGDLS; CDR2 reads YYNGEE. The full variable domain, completed using reference TRBV9 and TRBJ1-1, is DSGVTQTPKHLITATGQRVTLRCSPRSGDLSVYWYQQSLDQGLQFLIQYYNGEERAKGNILERFSAQQFPDLHSELNLSSLELGDSALYFCASSPKHSVTTEAFFGQGTRLTVV.

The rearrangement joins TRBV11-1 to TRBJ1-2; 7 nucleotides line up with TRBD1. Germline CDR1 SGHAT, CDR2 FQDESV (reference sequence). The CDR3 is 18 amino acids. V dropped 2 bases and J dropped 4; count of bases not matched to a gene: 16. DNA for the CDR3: TGTGCCAGCAGCTTAAAAGGGATTACAGGGGCCCGGGGCTATGGCTACACCTTC. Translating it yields CASSLKGITGARGYGYTF.

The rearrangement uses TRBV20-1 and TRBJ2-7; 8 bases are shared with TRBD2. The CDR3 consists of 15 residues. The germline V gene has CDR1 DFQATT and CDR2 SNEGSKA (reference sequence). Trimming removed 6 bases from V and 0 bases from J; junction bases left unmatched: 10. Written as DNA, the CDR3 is TGCAGTGCCCCTGATGGCGGGAGGAGCTCCTACGAGCAGTACTTC. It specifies CSAPDGGRSSYEQYF.

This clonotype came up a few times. The CDR3 sequence is CASSESDGTVGTDTQYF. The DNA for the CDR3 is TGTGCCAGCAGTGAGTCCGACGGGACAGTTGGCACAGATACGCAGTATTTT. The chain uses TRBV25-1 and TRBJ2-3; TRBD1 aligns across 7 bases. This CDR3 has 17 amino acids. J lost 1 base, V lost 3 bases, and 10 bases had no gene match. Per germline, CDR1 MGHDK and CDR2 SYGVNS.

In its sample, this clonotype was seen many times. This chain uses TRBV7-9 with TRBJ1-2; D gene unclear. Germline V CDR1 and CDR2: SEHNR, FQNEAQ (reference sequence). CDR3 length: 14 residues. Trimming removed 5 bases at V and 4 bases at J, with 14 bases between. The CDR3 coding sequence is TGTGCCAGCAGCCTTCGGGCGGATAGCTATGGCTACACCTTC. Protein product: CASSLRADSYGYTF.